The clone carrying this T cell receptor (beta chain) was observed a handful of times. What it binds is not known. The sample is drawn from a study of OX40 agonist ivuxolimab in advanced cancers. The wider study: Patients took ivuxolimab, an agonistic anti-OX40 (CD134) antibody. All patients had ivuxolimab intravenously every 2 weeks at 0.01 to 10 mg/kg. Study observations and caveats: In a subset of nonresponders, normalized T-cell clonal expansion was also low.

Generated by immunoSEQ multiplex PCR, the TCRdb table keeps only in-frame clones and is missing some. The sample carries about 49,000 clones, approximately 79% recorded once. Trimming stripped 0 bases from V and 2 bases from J, with 9 bases between. The CDR3 totals 15 residues. Germline CDR1 SGHRS, CDR2 YFSETQ. This rearrangement joins TRBV5-1 to TRBJ2-1; TRBD1 might be the D (5 bases). The clonotype comes from an adult with an advanced solid tumor such as melanoma, head and neck, liver or kidney cancer. This material consisted of CD4+ or CD8+ T cells sorted from blood, taken in a trial of the OX40 agonist ivuxolimab. This CDR3 is CASSLVRAAYNEQFF. The CDR3 DNA reads TGCGCCAGCAGCTTGGTCAGGGCCGCCTACAATGAGCAGTTCTTC.